Listed below are T cell receptor beta chains from one sample, sequenced in a study of blood T cells in healthy people across ages. TCRdb re-called the 5' RACE reads through MiXCR, storing one row per CDR3 protein. The table has 1.5 million to 1.9 million distinct CDR3 sequences, approximately 43% seen once. The material sequenced was blood. The receptors were sampled from a woman in her late teens or twenties in good health. Each CDR3 is given without its conserved first and last residue. Each record gives: J gene, V gene, CDR3 protein.

>TRBJ1-5|TRBV6-6
ASSYEPNQPQH
>TRBJ2-3|TRBV29-1
SVEGRGYETDTQY
>TRBJ2-2|TRBV24-1
ATSGVEGAMNTGELF
>TRBJ2-7|TRBV27
ASKYSGAYEQY
>TRBJ2-1|TRBV4-1
ASSRGLPRNEQF
>TRBJ2-7|TRBV28
ASSWGGLGQY
>TRBJ2-5|TRBV5-1
ASEHGSGYVSYNEQY
>TRBJ2-6|TRBV6-5
ASSSPGLASSSGANVLT
>TRBJ2-3|TRBV4-1
ASSQDNPAGGVPTDTQY
>TRBJ1-5|TRBV4-1
ASSQRQALGPQH
>TRBJ1-5|TRBV7-9
ASSLVGRGNQPQH
>TRBJ2-3|TRBV11-2
ASSCISGVTDTQY
>TRBJ2-7|TRBV6-1
ASREGEPYEQY
>TRBJ1-2|TRBV7-9
ASSPFDRESNDT
>.|TRBV6-6
ASSYGRGIRDIQY
>TRBJ2-1|TRBV24-1
ATSSSGRACEQF
>TRBJ2-7|TRBV4-3
ASSQDRSPNTYEQY
>TRBJ1-1|TRBV7-9
ASSGPGLIGTEAF
>TRBJ2-1|TRBV4-3
ASSQEREGLNEQF
>TRBJ2-3|TRBV7-2
ASSSAGTRLTDTQY
>TRBJ1-2|TRBV27
ASSLDRRGAVYGYT
>.|TRBV20-1
SASGKFYEQY
>TRBJ1-1|TRBV7-6
ASSLEARGGTEAF
>TRBJ1-1|TRBV5-1
ASSLTGEATEAF
>TRBJ2-2|TRBV12-3/TRBV12-4
AIRTGANTGELF
>TRBJ2-2|TRBV4-3
ASSQEMGRISENTGELF
>TRBJ2-2|TRBV9
ASSADRGGTGELF
>TRBJ2-7|TRBV6-1
ASGEEASEYYEQY
>TRBJ2-1|TRBV4-3
TSSQDSRVRVSYNEQF
>TRBJ1-5|TRBV6-2/TRBV6-3
ASSYGIGREH
>TRBJ2-7|TRBV4-1
ASSKSVASYEQY
>TRBJ2-1|TRBV15
AIGPGGYLYNEQF
>TRBJ2-1|TRBV20-1
SARPSGGVFEQF
>TRBJ2-1|TRBV5-1
ASTTSLAGGSYNEQF
>TRBJ1-5|TRBV12-3/TRBV12-4
ASTQTRVVGQPQH
>TRBJ2-5|TRBV7-8
ASSLEGRIIGFQY
>TRBJ1-1|TRBV11-2
ASSLDLDLPGEAF
>TRBJ2-1|TRBV20-1
SASEVGRDWNEQF
>TRBJ1-2|TRBV12-3/TRBV12-4
ASRSTGRYGYT
>TRBJ2-1|TRBV4-3
ASSQEVGTRSTEQF
>TRBJ1-1|TRBV9
ASSVDGYTEAF
>TRBJ1-1|TRBV6-2/TRBV6-3
ASSYSGTPNTEAF
>TRBJ2-3|TRBV15
ATSPGWSSTDTQY
>TRBJ2-1|TRBV7-8
ASSLFGSSDEQF
>TRBJ2-1|TRBV21-1
ASSKDYRTRVAGYNEQF
>TRBJ1-3|TRBV7-9
ASSSISGNTIY
>TRBJ1-1|TRBV6-5
VSSRVRVNTEAF
>TRBJ1-6|TRBV7-2
ASSLATGTGGSPLH
>TRBJ1-2|TRBV12-3/TRBV12-4
ASSFWGIHT
>TRBJ1-2|TRBV20-1
SARDKPGYGYT
>TRBJ1-2|TRBV6-5
ASSYSPRGNYGYT
>TRBJ2-3|TRBV6-7
ASSYVIMIRPDTQY
>TRBJ2-7|TRBV12-3/TRBV12-4
ASGGRGYEQY
>TRBJ2-2|TRBV6-5
ASRLGHHTGELF